The present T cell receptor beta chain was sequenced within a study of cytomegalovirus exposure and HLA in healthy donors. Whole-study results and caveats: TCR beta chains associated with HLA were, in a later analysis, more clonally expanded than equally common others. Productive status was seen about 90% or about 30% of the time for most TCR beta V segments in an earlier analysis. Certain indistinguishable V segments, among them TRBV6-2 and TRBV6-3, were excluded. In a later analysis, TCR beta V- and J-gene trimming showed a link to a missense DCLRE1C variant.

The length of the CDR3 is 15 residues. V shed 6 bases and J shed 0 bases, with 15 bases lying between them. The germline CDR1 and CDR2 sequences are MGHRA and YSYEKL. The PCR made use of 60 Vbeta and 13 Jbeta primers. Assay used: immunoSEQ multiplex PCR; TCRdb lists only in-frame clones, some missing. This repertoire includes under 130,000 clones. Of note for this clone: The antigen remains unidentified.

The rearrangement uses TRBV4-1 and TRBJ2-7; D may be TRBD2 (6 bases). Sequenced sample: PBMCs. The TCR sequence derives from a man in his forties in good health and CMV-seronegative. The DNA for the CDR3 is TGCGCCAGCAGAGTGGTAGCGGTTGGCTCCTACGAGCAGTACTTC. This gives the protein CASRVVAVGSYEQYF.